The 9 T cell receptor beta chains listed next were all sequenced from one sample in a study of blood T cell repertoires in COVID-19. Measured with immunoSEQ multiplex PCR; TCRdb has only the in-frame clones, and not every one. The sample shows 150,000 to 200,000 clones, 85% of them seen only once. The sequenced material came from peripheral blood. These receptors were collected from a human donor with acute or convalescent COVID-19. The donor label of this sample is uncertain.

The chain joins TRBV13 to TRBJ1-1, with D maybe TRBD1 (5 bases). This CDR3 comprises 15 residues. V was clipped by 7 bases and J by 3 bases, with 18 bases between them. CDR1 PRHDT and CDR2 FYEKMQ come from the germline V gene (reference sequence). CDR3 sequence: CASTFAGRRDTEAFF. The CDR3 nucleotides read TGTGCCAGCACCTTCGCAGGTCGCAGGGACACTGAAGCTTTCTTT.

The V gene is TRBV11-2, the J gene TRBJ1-4; TRBD1 matches 7 bases. The germline V gene encodes CDR1 SGHAT and CDR2 FQNNGV. Germline trimming cut 2 bases from V and 4 bases from J; bases unmatched to any gene: 10. This CDR3 is 17 amino acids long. This CDR3 reads CASSLRQGSRGNEKLFF. CDR3 sequence (DNA): TGTGCCAGCAGCTTAAGACAGGGTTCAAGGGGTAATGAAAAACTGTTTTTT.

The rearrangement joins TRBV11-3 to TRBJ1-2, with no clear D. CDR1 and CDR2 from the germline V gene are SGHNT and YENEEA. V gave up 5 bases and J gave up 5 bases, with 12 bases separating them. The CDR3 runs to 13 residues. The CDR3 sequence: CASSVFMEYGYTF. In DNA, the CDR3 is TGTGCCAGCAGCGTCTTCATGGAGTATGGCTACACCTTC.

This rearrangement joins TRBV28 to TRBJ1-4; TRBD1 aligns across 8 bases. The CDR3 is made up of 15 amino acids. J gave up 5 bases and V 7 bases, and 9 bases lay outside the gene matches. Germline assignment: CDR1 MDHEN and CDR2 SYDVKM. The DNA of the CDR3 is TGTGCCAGCACTTCCGTCCGGGACAGGAATGAAAAACTGTTTTTT. Amino acids: CASTSVRDRNEKLFF. Combining the CDR3 with reference TRBV28 and TRBJ1-4 gives the whole variable domain DVKVTQSSRYLVKRTGEKVFLECVQDMDHENMFWYRQDPGLGLRLIYFSYDVKMKEKGDIPEGYSVSREKKERFSLILESASTNQTSMYLCASTSVRDRNEKLFFGSGTQLSVL.

V is TRBV29-1 and J is TRBJ1-2; a weak D match, TRBD1 (6 bases). Trimming stripped 4 bases from V and 3 bases from J, with 12 bases between. Looked up from germline, CDR1 is SQVTM and CDR2 is ANQGSEA. The CDR3 runs to 13 residues. The CDR3 region is CSVGTALYYGYTF. The CDR3 region has the DNA TGCAGCGTTGGGACAGCTCTTTACTATGGCTACACCTTC. The complete variable domain, with remaining parts taken from reference TRBV29-1 and TRBJ1-2, reads SAVISQKPSRDICQRGTSLTIQCQVDSQVTMMFWYRQQPGQSLTLIATANQGSEATYESGFVIDKFPISRPNLTFSTLTVSNMSPEDSSIYLCSVGTALYYGYTFGSGTRLTVV.

The genes are TRBV7-2 and TRBJ2-7, with 7 bases lining up with TRBD1. Trimming removed 7 bases from V and 0 bases from J; junction bases left unmatched: 3. The CDR3 consists of 13 residues. Germline V gene data show CDR1 as SGHTA and CDR2 as FQGNSA. The CDR3 bases are TGTGCCAGCACAGACAGGGTCTCCTACGAGCAGTACTTC. Residues: CASTDRVSYEQYF.

J is TRBJ1-1 and V is TRBV25-1; weak D call: TRBD1 (6 bases). The V end was cut by 3 bases, the J end by 0 bases, with 8 bases between. In germline, CDR1 is MGHDK, CDR2 SYGVNS. The CDR3 is made up of 14 amino acids. CDR3 DNA: TGTGCCAGCAGTGACAGGGGTCTGAACACTGAAGCTTTCTTT. Amino acid sequence: CASSDRGLNTEAFF.

The chain couples TRBV15 to TRBJ1-1; 7 bases align to TRBD1. V lost 3 bases to trimming and J lost 2 bases; unmatched junction nucleotides: 9. Germline V gene sequence: CDR1 LNHNV, CDR2 YYDKDF (reference sequence). CDR3 length: 16 residues. In DNA, the CDR3 is TGTGCCACCAGCAGGGAGGGGGCGCGGAGAAACACTGAAGCTTTCTTT. Protein product: CATSREGARRNTEAFF.

J is TRBJ1-6 and V is TRBV11-2; 11 positions match TRBD1. V lost 5 bases to trimming and J lost 3 bases; unmatched junction nucleotides: 6. The length of the CDR3 is 17 residues. Germline values: CDR1 SGHAT, CDR2 FQNNGV. The CDR3 DNA follows: TGTGCCAGCAGCCCCTTGGGACAGGGGGGCTATAATTCACCCCTCCACTTT. Translation gives CASSPLGQGGYNSPLHF.